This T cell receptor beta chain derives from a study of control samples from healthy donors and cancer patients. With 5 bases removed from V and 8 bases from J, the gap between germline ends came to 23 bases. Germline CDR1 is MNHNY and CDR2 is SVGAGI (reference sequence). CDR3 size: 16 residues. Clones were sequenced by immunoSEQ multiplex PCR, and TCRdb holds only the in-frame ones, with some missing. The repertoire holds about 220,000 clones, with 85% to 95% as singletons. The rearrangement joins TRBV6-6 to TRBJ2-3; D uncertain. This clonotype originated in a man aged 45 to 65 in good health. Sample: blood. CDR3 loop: CASSALGPPSPVTQYF. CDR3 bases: TGTGCCAGCAGTGCCTTAGGGCCTCCATCTCCGGTTACGCAGTATTTT.